Presented here are 9 T cell receptor beta chains from one specimen sequenced in a study of blood T cell repertoires in COVID-19 (dated by TCRdb to about 2020). Library preparation employed the immunoSEQ multiplex PCR assay. TCRdb took over this immuneACCESS table, retaining in-frame rearrangements with V and J assigned. Such tables are incomplete; in checked studies, under half of the missing clones stem from an unresolved V gene, and the remainder is unexplained. The sample table lists 45,000 to 55,000 clones, roughly 84% of them with a count of one. The ten largest clonotypes hold over 7.5% of the sample. Sequencing input: peripheral blood. Receptors were obtained from a man aged 50 or older with active COVID-19.

This CDR3 reads CASSSGGETEAFF. Here the CDR3 DNA reads TGTGCCAGCAGTTCAGGGGGTGAAACTGAAGCTTTCTTT. The gene calls are TRBV28 and TRBJ1-1; TRBD1 matches 7 bases. This CDR3 comprises 13 residues. CDR1 is MDHEN and CDR2 is SYDVKM in the germline V gene. J was trimmed by 5 bases and V by 4 bases; bases with no gene match: 4.

The chain is built from TRBV28 and TRBJ1-1; D is undetermined. Germline V gene lookup returns CDR1 MDHEN and CDR2 SYDVKM. The CDR3 loop spans 11 amino acids. Trimming pared 6 bases from V and 5 bases from J, leaving 7 bases between. CDR3 protein: CASSSSTEAFF. Here the CDR3 DNA reads TGTGCCAGCAGCTCCAGTACTGAAGCTTTCTTT. Full variable domain (missing parts from reference TRBV28 and TRBJ1-1): DVKVTQSSRYLVKRTGEKVFLECVQDMDHENMFWYRQDPGLGLRLIYFSYDVKMKEKGDIPEGYSVSREKKERFSLILESASTNQTSMYLCASSSSTEAFFGQGTRLTVV.

V is TRBV29-1 and J is TRBJ2-3; 10 bases line up with TRBD2. The length of the CDR3 is 17 residues. The V gene's germline CDR1 is SQVTM and CDR2 ANQGSEA. V shed 4 bases, J shed 0 bases, and the junction held 10 bases outside the gene matches. CDR3 nucleotides: TGCAGCGTTGGGCTAGCGGGGGTGTTCCCTAGCACAGATACGCAGTATTTT. This sequence encodes CSVGLAGVFPSTDTQYF.

CDR3 loop: CASSLGQGDIDTQYF. CDR3 DNA sequence: TGTGCCAGCAGCTTAGGGCAGGGGGACATAGATACGCAGTATTTT. The V and J genes are TRBV7-3 and TRBJ2-3; 7 nucleotides align to TRBD1. V gave up 2 bases and J gave up 5 bases; unmatched junction bases: 7. There are 15 residues in the CDR3. Germline-derived CDR1 and CDR2 are SGHTA and FQGTGA.

As regards this clone: Other nucleotide sequences in the sample specify the same CDR3. Here the CDR3 reads CASSLQGNTEAFF. CDR3 sequence (DNA): TGCGCCAGCAGCTTACAGGGTAACACTGAAGCTTTCTTT. The V call is TRBV5-1, the J call TRBJ1-1; D might be TRBD1 (6 bases). The CDR3 totals 13 residues. V lost 2 bases and J lost 2, with 7 bases in between. Germline CDR1 and CDR2: SGHRS and YFSETQ.

The J gene is TRBJ2-2, the V gene TRBV30, with 7 bases aligning to TRBD2. CDR1 is GTSNPN, CDR2 SVGIG, per germline (reference sequence). J gave up 4 bases and V 2 bases, and 7 bases lay outside the gene matches. The CDR3 has 15 residues. The CDR3, as DNA: TGTGCCTGGAGTAGGATTAGCGGGTCCACCGGGGAGCTGTTTTTT. It encodes CAWSRISGSTGELFF. The entire variable domain, with the rest obtained from reference TRBV30 and TRBJ2-2, is as follows: SQTIHQWPATLVQPVGSPLSLECTVEGTSNPNLYWYRQAAGRGLQLLFYSVGIGQISSEVPQNLSASRPQDRQFILSSKKLLLSDSGFYLCAWSRISGSTGELFFGEGSRLTVL.

CDR3 sequence: CASSLAGGSYGYTF. As DNA, the CDR3 is TGTGCCAGCAGCTTAGCAGGGGGCTCCTATGGCTACACCTTC. The V gene is TRBV5-5, the J gene TRBJ1-2, with 8 bases fitting TRBD1. Unmatched junction bases numbered 4, after V lost 2 bases and J lost 4 bases. Germline lookup yields CDR1 SGHKS and CDR2 YYEKEE (reference sequence). The CDR3 is 14 residues long.

The rearrangement joins TRBV6-2 or TRBV6-3 to TRBJ2-3; TRBD2 agrees at 11 bases. The CDR3 consists of 16 residues. The germline V gene has CDR1 MNHEY and CDR2 SVGEGT. J was trimmed by 5 bases and V by 5 bases; bases with no gene match: 9. CDR3 loop: CASSKIAGGPEDTQYF. For the CDR3, the DNA is TGTGCCAGCAGTAAAATAGCGGGAGGGCCGGAAGATACGCAGTATTTT.

The genes are TRBV7-9 and TRBJ2-7, with 7 bases matching TRBD2. CDR3 size: 13 residues. The V segment lost 5 bases and the J segment 3 bases; nucleotides outside the gene matches: 4. Germline V lookup: CDR1 SEHNR, CDR2 FQNEAQ (reference sequence). Here the CDR3 reads CASSRGGGYEQYF. CDR3 coding DNA: TGTGCCAGCAGCAGGGGCGGGGGCTACGAGCAGTACTTC. Looking up the rest from reference TRBV7-9 and TRBJ2-7 gives the full variable domain: DTGVSQNPRHKITKRGQNVTFRCDPISEHNRLYWYRQTLGQGPEFLTYFQNEAQLEKSRLLSDRFSAERPKGSFSTLEIQRTEQGDSAMYLCASSRGGGYEQYFGPGTRLTVT.